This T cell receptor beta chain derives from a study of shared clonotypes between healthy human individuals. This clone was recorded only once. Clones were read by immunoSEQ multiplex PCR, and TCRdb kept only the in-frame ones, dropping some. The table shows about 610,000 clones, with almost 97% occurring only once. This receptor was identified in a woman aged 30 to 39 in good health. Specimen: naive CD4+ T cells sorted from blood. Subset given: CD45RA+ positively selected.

This CDR3 is CASSLTAGIAYGYTF. In DNA form, the CDR3 reads TGTGCCAGCAGTTTAACGGCGGGAATCGCCTATGGCTACACCTTC. V gene TRBV28 combines with J gene TRBJ1-2, with D unclear. Between the trimmed V and J ends, which lost 2 bases and 4 bases, there was a span of 14 bases. The CDR3 is made up of 15 amino acids. The germline gives CDR1 MDHEN, CDR2 SYDVKM.